This TCR beta chain was captured by sequencing in a study of T-cell reconstitution after alpha-beta-depleted transplantation in children. At least ten counts were recorded for this clonotype. TCRbeta library preparation incorporated unique molecular identifiers. Via MiXCR, TCRdb re-called the PCR reads, giving one row per CDR3 protein. The data contain about a million distinct CDR3 sequences, roughly 31% of them seen just once; the ten biggest clones take up roughly 30%. The CDR3 contains 17 residues. CDR1 and CDR2 (germline): DFQATT, SNEGSKA (reference sequence). After removal of 4 bases from V and 0 bases from J, the junction contained 9 bases not matched to a gene.

The clonotype was recovered from a boy under two years old who had a stem cell transplant for SCID, so the T cells may come from the graft donor. The input for sequencing was PBMCs, mostly from graft donor cells, taken 360 days after TCRalphabeta/CD19-depleted stem cell transplant. The chain joins TRBV20-1 to TRBJ2-1; TRBD2 aligns across 10 bases. CDR3 nucleotide sequence: TGCAGTGCTACGTCTAGCGGGGGCCTGAGCTCCTACAATGAGCAGTTCTTC. Residues: CSATSSGGLSSYNEQFF.